This is a list of T cell receptor beta chains from one sample in a study of tumor-infiltrating lymphocytes in primary liver carcinoma. TCRdb independently ran MiXCR on the multiplex PCR reads; one entry per CDR3 protein. This sample has approximately 310,000 distinct CDR3 sequences; 65% occur once, and the top ten carry about 8.4%. The sequencing sample was made of peripheral blood. The origin of the receptors is a man in his forties with primary liver carcinoma and hepatitis B virus infection. Each CDR3 is given with its conserved first and last residue. D genes are given only for firm matches. Clone size is given for some rows only: seen once, a few or many times, or a class if the clone is expanded.

>TRBV28|.|TRBJ2-1|TRBD2
CASSQAGTGFDEQFF
TGTGCCAGCAGCCAAGCGGGGACTGGTTTTGATGAGCAGTTCTTC
>TRBV5-4|.|TRBJ1-4|TRBD1
CASSRGQGAEKLFF
TGTGCCAGCAGCCGGGGACAGGGAGCGGAAAAACTGTTTTTT
>TRBV28|.|TRBJ1-1|.
CASKGGAIENTEAFF
TGTGCCAGCAAGGGGGGCGCGATAGAGAACACTGAAGCTTTCTTT
>TRBV5-6|.|TRBJ1-1|TRBD1
CVSRIYTGGTEAFF
TGTGTCAGCAGGATTTACACAGGGGGCACTGAAGCTTTCTTT
>TRBV5-4|many|TRBJ2-5|TRBD1
CASSEGQGAPQGETQYF
TGTGCCAGCAGCGAGGGACAGGGGGCTCCACAAGGAGAGACCCAGTACTTC
>TRBV29-1|.|TRBJ1-1|TRBD1
CSVDAGGGMNTEAFF
TGCAGCGTCGACGCAGGGGGGGGTATGAACACTGAAGCTTTCTTT
>TRBV10-3|many|TRBJ1-5|TRBD1
CAMRDREGQPQHF
TGTGCCATGAGGGACAGGGAGGGACAGCCCCAGCATTTT
>TRBV14|.|TRBJ1-3|TRBD1
CASSQGAGTGWKSGNTIYF
TGTGCCAGCAGCCAAGGCGCCGGGACAGGGTGGAAATCTGGAAACACCATATATTTT
>TRBV29-1|many|TRBJ2-7|.
CSVEDQRTPYEQYF
TGCAGCGTTGAAGATCAGCGAACACCCTACGAGCAGTACTTC
>TRBV11-1|.|TRBJ2-7|TRBD2
CASSCPALAGASYEQYF
TGTGCCAGCAGCTGTCCTGCCTTAGCGGGAGCCAGCTACGAGCAATACTTC
>TRBV6-6|.|TRBJ2-1|TRBD2
CASSYSTRGKRGFSSYNERFF
TGTGCCAGCAGTTACTCCACAAGGGGCAAGCGGGGCTTCAGCTCCTACAATGAGCGGTTCTTC
>TRBV28|few|TRBJ2-7|TRBD2
CASSLWAGTSGREQYF
TGTGCCAGCAGTTTATGGGCCGGGACTAGCGGGCGAGAGCAGTACTTC
>TRBV6-5|many|TRBJ2-7|.
CASSYAGKSEQYF
TGTGCCAGCAGTTACGCGGGGAAGTCCGAGCAGTACTTC
>TRBV5-1|.|TRBJ2-7|.
CASSSPGTEAYEQYF
TGCGCCAGCAGCAGCCCTGGGACGGAAGCCTACGAGCAGTACTTC
>TRBV11-2|.|TRBJ2-5|.
CASSYGETQCF
TGTGCCAGCAGTTACGGAGAGACCCAGTGTTTC
>TRBV23-1|.|TRBJ2-7|TRBD1
CASSHPPGTGTHYYEQYF
TGCGCCAGCAGTCACCCTCCCGGGACAGGGACACACTACTACGAGCAGTACTTC
>TRBV6-1|.|TRBJ1-1|.
CASCEDARGTAEAFF
TGTGCCAGCTGTGAAGACGCAAGGGGAACGGCTGAAGCTTTCTTT
>TRBV6-1|many|TRBJ2-7|.
CASSVTGTIYEQYF
TGTGCCAGCAGTGTCACCGGGACAATCTACGAGCAGTACTTC
>TRBV11-2|.|TRBJ1-1|TRBD1
CAGLLQGEYTEAFF
TGTGCCGGCCTCCTACAGGGGGAATACACTGAAGCTTTCTTT
>TRBV6-1|.|TRBJ2-7|TRBD2
CANTVGGSSYEQYF
TGTGCCAACACCGTTGGCGGGAGCAGCTACGAGCAGTACTTC
>TRBV5-4|few|TRBJ1-1|.
CASSGSGTEAFF
TGTGCCAGCAGCGGGAGTGGCACTGAAGCTTTCTTT
>TRBV7-8|.|TRBJ1-4|TRBD1
CASSPRGQSNEKLFF
TGTGCCAGCAGCCCCAGGGGGCAGTCTAATGAAAAACTGTTTTTT
>TRBV6-2/TRBV6-3|.|TRBJ2-7|TRBD1
CAGTKGGQGVSKVNF
TGTGCCGGCACCAAGGGAGGACAGGGGGTAAGCAAGGTGAACTTC
>TRBV11-1|.|TRBJ1-4|.
CASSRGEKLFF
TGTGCCAGCAGCCGTGGGGAAAAACTGTTTTTT
>TRBV4-1|once|TRBJ2-7|.
CASSQVAQSGEQYF
TGCGCCAGCAGCCAAGTCGCGCAATCGGGGGAGCAGTACTTC
>TRBV12-3/TRBV12-4|.|TRBJ1-6|.
CARSINNSPLHF
TGTGCCAGGAGCATAAATAATTCACCCCTCCACTTT
>TRBV12-3/TRBV12-4|few|TRBJ1-5|.
CASRSQTHGNQPQHF
TGTGCCAGCAGGTCTCAGACTCATGGTAATCAGCCACAGCATTTT
>TRBV4-2|many|TRBJ2-1|.
CASSQDRGYEQFF
TGTGCCAGCAGCCAAGATCGGGGCTATGAGCAGTTCTTC
>TRBV6-7|.|TRBJ2-7|TRBD1
CASSWARGLYEQYF
TGTGCCAGCAGTTGGGCCAGGGGGCTCTACGAGCAGTACTTC
>TRBV5-1|many|TRBJ2-5|TRBD2
CASSHGTSADGETQYF
TGCGCCAGCAGCCATGGGACTAGCGCCGATGGGGAGACCCAGTACTTC
>TRBV4-1|many|TRBJ2-1|.
CASSQVPSPHEQFF
TGCGCCAGCAGCCAAGTCCCCAGTCCCCATGAGCAGTTCTTC
>TRBV11-1|.|TRBJ2-1|TRBD2
CASSMGLAGGRYNEQFF
TGTGCCAGCAGCATGGGACTAGCGGGAGGAAGATACAATGAGCAGTTCTTC
>TRBV11-1|.|TRBJ1-1|.
CASSADRTNTEAFF
TGTGCTAGCAGCGCTGACAGAACGAACACTGAAGCTTTCTTT
>TRBV5-4|.|TRBJ2-1|TRBD2
CASNLGSSGSKDEEFF
TGTGCCAGCAACTTGGGGTCTAGCGGGAGCAAGGATGAGGAGTTCTTC
>TRBV5-1|few|TRBJ2-7|.
CASSLELARSREQYF
TGCGCCAGCAGCTTGGAGCTTGCCAGATCACGCGAGCAGTACTTC
>TRBV28|.|TRBJ2-3|TRBD1
CASRKGQITDMQYF
TGTGCCAGCAGGAAGGGACAGATCACAGATATGCAGTATTTT
>TRBV14|few|TRBJ1-4|TRBD1
CASSARTGNNEKLFF
TGTGCCAGCAGCGCCCGGACAGGGAATAATGAAAAACTGTTTTTT
>TRBV29-1|once|TRBJ2-7|TRBD1
CSAAMTGSSYEQYF
TGCAGCGCTGCAATGACAGGGTCCTCCTACGAGCAGTACTTC
>TRBV6-2/TRBV6-3|many|TRBJ2-2|TRBD2
CASSYFGLAGLSGTGELFF
TGTGCCAGCAGTTACTTCGGACTAGCGGGCTTATCGGGGACCGGGGAGCTGTTTTTT
>TRBV29-1|many|TRBJ2-5|TRBD1
CSAGTGVSETQYF
TGCAGCGCCGGAACAGGGGTTTCGGAGACCCAGTACTTC
>TRBV2|.|TRBJ2-7|.
CASSGIGVSYEQYF
TGTGCCAGCAGTGGGATTGGGGTTTCCTACGAGCAGTACTTC
>TRBV11-1|few|TRBJ1-1|.
CASSLDPRTEAFF
TGTGCCAGCAGCTTAGACCCTAGGACTGAAGCTTTCTTC
>TRBV28|.|TRBJ1-6|TRBD1
CASRYRGNNSPLHF
TGTGCCAGCAGGTACAGGGGCAACAATTCACCCCTCCACTTT
>TRBV11-2|.|TRBJ2-7|.
CASSLSAGFSYEQYF
TGTGCCAGCAGCTTATCGGCAGGGTTTTCCTACGAGCAATACTTC
>TRBV5-1|.|TRBJ1-2|TRBD1
CASTLLGGAGGYTF
TGCGCCAGCACCCTGCTAGGGGGCGCCGGTGGCTACACCTTC
>TRBV12-3/TRBV12-4|many|TRBJ2-3|TRBD2
CASSPGLATDTQYF
TGTGCCAGCAGTCCAGGACTAGCCACAGATACGCAGTATTTT
>TRBV6-5|few|TRBJ2-2|TRBD1
CASTRDRGETGELFF
TGTGCCAGCACCAGGGACAGGGGGGAAACCGGGGAGCTGTTTTTT
>TRBV5-5|.|TRBJ2-7|.
CAILKGGDRYF
TGTGCCATTCTCAAAGGAGGGGATCGGTACTTC